One and the same sample provided the 9 T cell receptor beta chains below, sequenced in a study of cytomegalovirus exposure and HLA in healthy donors. A multiplex PCR was run with 60 Vbeta primers and 13 Jbeta primers. Data came from immunoSEQ multiplex PCR; TCRdb stores just in-frame clones and leaves some out. The sample includes 90,000 to 140,000 clones, around 72% of them seen just once. Sequencing was performed on PBMCs. These receptors originate from a man younger than 40 in good health and CMV-seronegative.

This chain joins TRBV6-5 and TRBJ1-5; 7 nucleotides align to TRBD1. The V and J ends lost 5 bases and 5 bases, in that order; junction bases with no gene match: 6. CDR3 size: 14 residues. Germline V gene lookup returns CDR1 MNHEY and CDR2 SVGAGI. The CDR3 reads CASSPRQGDQPQHF. CDR3 in DNA: TGTGCCAGCAGTCCTCGTCAGGGGGATCAGCCCCAGCATTTT.

This clone was picked up a small number of times. The chain couples TRBV4-2 to TRBJ2-1; D may be TRBD1 (7 bases). CDR1 LGHNA and CDR2 YNFKEQ come from the germline V gene. The CDR3 is 16 residues long. V was shortened by 0 bases and J by 15 bases, with 24 bases between the two germline ends. Here the CDR3 DNA reads TGTGCCAGCAGCCAAGAAAGTAGCAGGGGGAAGGGAGGCATGTTCTTC. This sequence encodes CASSQESSRGKGGMFF.

The chain joins TRBV6-5 to TRBJ2-2; D gene unclear. This CDR3 spans 12 amino acids. Germline CDR1 is MNHEY and CDR2 is SVGAGI. V was trimmed by 11 bases and J by 9 bases, leaving 16 bases between them. The chain's CDR3 is CAPRPDPRELFF. CDR3 nucleotide sequence: TGTGCCCCTAGACCAGACCCACGGGAGCTGTTTTTT.

The V and J genes are TRBV5-6 and TRBJ2-2, with D unresolved. Germline V CDR1 and CDR2: SGHDT, YYEEEE. CDR3 length equals 12 residues. With 3 bases removed from V and 7 bases from J, the gap between germline ends came to 7 bases. Written as DNA, the CDR3 is TGTGCCAGCAGCTCCGTTAACGGGGAGCTGTTTTTT. Its protein product is CASSSVNGELFF.

J is TRBJ2-7 and V is TRBV7-9, with 10 bases that match TRBD2. Germline V lookup: CDR1 SEHNR, CDR2 FQNEAQ (reference sequence). This CDR3 is built from 13 residues. J lost 4 bases, V lost 9 bases, and 6 bases had no gene match. CDR3 nucleotide sequence: TGTGCCAGTGAACTAGCGGGACAGTACGAGCAGTACTTC. Protein sequence: CASELAGQYEQYF.

The chain carries TRBV5-1 and TRBJ2-7; TRBD2 is a possible D gene (5 bases). The CDR3 covers 16 residues. V lost 2 bases to trimming and J lost 2 bases, with 17 bases between them. Germline loops: CDR1 SGHRS, CDR2 YFSETQ. CDR3 amino acids: CASSFSSGTLTYEQYF. The CDR3 coding sequence is TGCGCCAGCAGCTTTTCATCGGGAACATTAACCTACGAGCAGTACTTC.

This rearrangement joins TRBV6-1 to TRBJ1-1; TRBD1 might be the D (6 bases). CDR1 and CDR2 from the germline V gene are MNHNS and SASEGT. CDR3 length: 12 residues. Trimming stripped 7 bases from V and 7 bases from J, with 13 bases between. The CDR3 sequence is CASTTGLLEAFF. CDR3 bases: TGTGCCAGCACTACAGGGTTACTTGAAGCTTTCTTT.

The rearrangement links TRBV18 to TRBJ1-5; D unresolved. V was clipped by 3 bases and J by 0 bases, with 3 bases between them. The germline CDR1 and CDR2 sequences are KGHSH and LQKENI. This CDR3 region has 13 residues. The CDR3 region has the DNA TGTGCCAGCTCACCTTATAGCAATCAGCCCCAGCATTTT. This sequence encodes CASSPYSNQPQHF.

The chain couples TRBV7-3 to TRBJ2-1; 12 nucleotides line up with TRBD2. V lost 5 bases to trimming and J lost 4 bases; unmatched junction nucleotides: 3. Germline V gene lookup returns CDR1 SGHTA and CDR2 FQGTGA. The CDR3 has 15 residues. CDR3 coding DNA: TGTGCCAGCAGCCCGACTAGCGGGAGATACAATGAGCAGTTCTTC. Its translation: CASSPTSGRYNEQFF.